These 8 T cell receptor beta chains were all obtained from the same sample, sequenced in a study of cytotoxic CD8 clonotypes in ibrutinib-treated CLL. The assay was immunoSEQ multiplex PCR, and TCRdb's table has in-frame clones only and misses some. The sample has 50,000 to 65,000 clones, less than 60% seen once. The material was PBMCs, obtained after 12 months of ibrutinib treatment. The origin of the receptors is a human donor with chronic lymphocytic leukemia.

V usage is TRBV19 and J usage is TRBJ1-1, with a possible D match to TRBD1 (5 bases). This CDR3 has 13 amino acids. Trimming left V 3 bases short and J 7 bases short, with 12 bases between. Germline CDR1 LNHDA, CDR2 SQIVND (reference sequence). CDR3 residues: CASSMIGAGEAFF. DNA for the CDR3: TGTGCCAGTAGTATGATAGGGGCGGGTGAAGCTTTCTTT.

The CDR3 reads CASMARDTPTGELFF. CDR3 in DNA: TGTGCCAGCATGGCGAGGGACACCCCGACCGGGGAGCTGTTTTTT. The V and J genes are TRBV27 and TRBJ2-2; D possibly corresponds to TRBD1 (6 bases). The CDR3 is 15 residues long. Germline lookup yields CDR1 MNHEY and CDR2 SMNVEV (reference sequence). V dropped 7 bases and J dropped 5 bases, with 17 bases sitting between them.

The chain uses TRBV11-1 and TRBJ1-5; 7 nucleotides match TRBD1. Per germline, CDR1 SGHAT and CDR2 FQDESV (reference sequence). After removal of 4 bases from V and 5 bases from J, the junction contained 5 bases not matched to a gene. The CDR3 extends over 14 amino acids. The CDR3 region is CASSSGGFDQPQHF. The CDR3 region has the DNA TGTGCCAGCAGCTCAGGGGGATTCGATCAGCCCCAGCATTTT.

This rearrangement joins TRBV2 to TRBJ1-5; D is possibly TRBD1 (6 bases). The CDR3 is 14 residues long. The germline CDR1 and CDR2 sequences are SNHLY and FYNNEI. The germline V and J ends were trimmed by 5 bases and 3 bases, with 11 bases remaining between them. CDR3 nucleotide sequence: TGTGCCAGCAGTTACACAGGGTTCAATCAGCCCCAGCATTTT. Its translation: CASSYTGFNQPQHF.

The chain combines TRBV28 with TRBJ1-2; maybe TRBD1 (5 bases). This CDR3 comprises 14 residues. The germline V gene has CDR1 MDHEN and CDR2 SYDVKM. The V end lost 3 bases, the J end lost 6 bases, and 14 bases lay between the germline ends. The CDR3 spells CASSLRGFGNGYTF. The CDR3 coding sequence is TGTGCCAGCAGTTTGCGGGGGTTTGGAAATGGCTACACCTTC.

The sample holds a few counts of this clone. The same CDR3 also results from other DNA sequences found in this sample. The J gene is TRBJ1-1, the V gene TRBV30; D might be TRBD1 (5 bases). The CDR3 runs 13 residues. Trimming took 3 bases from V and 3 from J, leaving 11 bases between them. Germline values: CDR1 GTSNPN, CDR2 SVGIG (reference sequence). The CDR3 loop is CAWRTGRDTEAFF. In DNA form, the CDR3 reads TGTGCCTGGAGAACAGGAAGGGACACTGAAGCTTTCTTT.

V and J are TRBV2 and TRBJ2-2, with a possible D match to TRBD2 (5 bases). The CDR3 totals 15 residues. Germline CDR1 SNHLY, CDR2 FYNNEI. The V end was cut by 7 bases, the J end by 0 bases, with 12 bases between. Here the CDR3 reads CASTKDSANTGELFF. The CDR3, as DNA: TGTGCCAGCACAAAGGACTCGGCGAACACCGGGGAGCTGTTTTTT.

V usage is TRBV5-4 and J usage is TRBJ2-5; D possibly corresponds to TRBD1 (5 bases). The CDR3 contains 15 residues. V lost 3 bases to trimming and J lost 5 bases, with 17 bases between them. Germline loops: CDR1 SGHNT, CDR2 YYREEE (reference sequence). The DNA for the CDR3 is TGTGCCAGCAGCTCTGCTGCAGGGAACGGGGAGACCCAGTACTTC. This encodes CASSSAAGNGETQYF.